This is a list of T cell receptor beta chains from one sample in a study of blood T cells in healthy people across ages. TCRdb ran MiXCR on the 5' RACE reads and lists one entry per CDR3 protein. The sample has nearly 1 million distinct CDR3 sequences; roughly half are singletons. The sample taken for sequencing was blood. Source of these receptors: a woman in her sixties in good health. CDR3s include the opening cysteine and the closing phenylalanine or tryptophan. A D gene is named only where the DNA matches it firmly. Rows may omit the clone size; those that give it use once, few, many or a size class.

D: NA
size: once
V: TRBV5-6
J: TRBJ2-7
length: 14
CDR3: CANRLGGSTYEQYF
DNA: TGTGCCAACCGGCTTGGGGGTAGTACCTACGAGCAGTACTTC

D: NA
size: NA
V: TRBV28
J: TRBJ2-3
length: 15
CDR3: CASSTFAGNTDTQYF
DNA: TGTGCCAGCAGTACCTTTGCCGGGAACACAGATACGCAGTATTTT

D: TRBD2
size: NA
V: TRBV7-9
J: TRBJ2-7
length: 17
CDR3: CASSLGGGTSGRHEQYF
DNA: TGTGCCAGCAGCTTAGGAGGAGGGACTAGCGGGAGGCACGAGCAGTACTTC

D: TRBD1
size: NA
V: TRBV4-1
J: TRBJ1-1
length: 16
CDR3: CASSQGTGGKNTEAFF
DNA: TGCGCCAGCAGCCAAGGGACAGGGGGGAAGAACACTGAAGCTTTCTTT

D: NA
size: NA
V: TRBV6-6
J: TRBJ2-1
length: 12
CDR3: CASSYPSDEQFF
DNA: TGTGCCAGCAGTTACCCTAGTGATGAGCAGTTCTTC

D: NA
size: NA
V: TRBV4-3
J: TRBJ2-5
length: 15
CDR3: CASSQDHRDGGGQYF
DNA: TGCGCCAGCAGCCAAGACCACAGGGACGGTGGCGGGCAGTACTTC

D: NA
size: NA
V: TRBV27
J: TRBJ2-7
length: 13
CDR3: CASRGGDWYEQYF
DNA: TGTGCCAGCAGGGGGGGAGATTGGTACGAGCAGTACTTC

D: NA
size: NA
V: TRBV20-1
J: TRBJ1-5
length: 14
CDR3: CSARGFGLNQPQHF
DNA: TGCAGTGCTAGGGGGTTCGGTCTCAATCAGCCCCAGCATTTT

D: TRBD2
size: NA
V: TRBV13
J: TRBJ2-1
length: 16
CDR3: CASSRLASSTYNEQFF
DNA: TGTGCCAGCAGCCGACTAGCCAGTAGCACCTACAATGAGCAGTTCTTC

D: NA
size: NA
V: TRBV25-1
J: TRBJ2-5
length: 14
CDR3: CASTPTEYQETQYF
DNA: TGTGCCAGCACCCCGACAGAGTACCAAGAGACCCAGTACTTC

D: TRBD1
size: NA
V: TRBV20-1
J: TRBJ2-1
length: 15
CDR3: CSAPRGQGSYNEQFF
DNA: TGCAGTGCTCCCAGGGGGCAGGGTTCCTACAATGAGCAGTTCTTC

D: TRBD1
size: NA
V: TRBV28
J: TRBJ1-4
length: 13
CDR3: CASRGDSNEKLFF
DNA: TGTGCCAGCAGGGGGGACAGTAATGAAAAACTGTTTTTT

D: NA
size: NA
V: TRBV27
J: TRBJ2-7
length: 14
CDR3: CASSLSQGYYEQYF
DNA: TGTGCCAGCAGTTTATCCCAAGGATACTACGAGCAGTACTTC

D: NA
size: NA
V: TRBV5-1
J: TRBJ2-3
length: 16
CDR3: CASSPPMLAGTDTQYF
DNA: TGCGCCAGCAGCCCACCGATGTTAGCGGGCACAGATACGCAGTATTTT

D: TRBD2
size: NA
V: TRBV5-5
J: TRBJ2-5
length: 16
CDR3: CASSVTSGGYQETQYF
DNA: TGTGCCAGCAGCGTCACTAGCGGGGGGTACCAAGAGACCCAGTACTTC

D: NA
size: NA
V: TRBV12-3/TRBV12-4
J: TRBJ1-1
length: 13
CDR3: CASRVDTGTEAFF
DNA: TGTGCCAGCAGGGTTGATACAGGTACTGAAGCTTTCTTT

D: TRBD1
size: NA
V: TRBV9
J: TRBJ2-7
length: 15
CDR3: CASSPRLGGGYEQYF
DNA: TGTGCCAGCAGCCCCCGTTTAGGGGGCGGGTACGAGCAGTACTTC

D: TRBD1
size: NA
V: TRBV12-3/TRBV12-4
J: TRBJ2-6
length: 17
CDR3: CASSFGTGPSGANVLTF
DNA: TGTGCCAGCAGTTTCGGGACAGGCCCCTCTGGGGCCAACGTCCTGACTTTC

D: NA
size: NA
V: TRBV20-1
J: TRBJ2-1
length: 14
CDR3: CSARGGLTYNEQFF
DNA: TGCAGTGCTAGGGGGGGCTTAACCTACAATGAGCAGTTCTTC

D: NA
size: NA
V: TRBV20-1
J: TRBJ2-7
length: 12
CDR3: CSARDTGYEQYF
DNA: TGCAGTGCTAGAGACACCGGTTACGAGCAGTACTTC

D: TRBD1
size: NA
V: TRBV6-2/TRBV6-3
J: TRBJ2-1
length: 14
CDR3: CASRRTGAYNEQFF
DNA: TGTGCCAGCAGGAGGACAGGGGCGTACAATGAGCAGTTCTTC

D: NA
size: NA
V: TRBV20-1
J: TRBJ1-2
length: 14
CDR3: CSARQKTLNYGYTF
DNA: TGCAGTGCTCGTCAGAAGACTCTCAACTATGGCTACACCTTC

D: NA
size: NA
V: TRBV4-2
J: TRBJ2-7
length: 17
CDR3: CASSQVGGRLEAYEQYF
DNA: TGTGCCAGCAGCCAAGTCGGGGGCAGGCTCGAGGCCTACGAGCAGTACTTC

D: TRBD2
size: many
V: TRBV6-1
J: TRBJ2-3
length: 21
CDR3: CASSDRGLAGRVGSSTDTQYF
DNA: TGTGCCAGCAGTGATCGTGGACTAGCGGGAAGAGTCGGTAGTAGCACAGATACGCAGTATTTT

D: NA
size: few
V: TRBV14
J: TRBJ2-5
length: 18
CDR3: CASSHTSPGQRGQETQYF
DNA: TGTGCCAGCAGCCATACTTCTCCGGGACAGCGGGGGCAAGAGACCCAGTACTTC

D: NA
size: NA
V: TRBV20-1
J: TRBJ2-1
length: 12
CDR3: CSASPAQRRQFF
DNA: TGCAGTGCTAGCCCGGCCCAGCGGCGGCAGTTCTTC

D: NA
size: NA
V: TRBV20-1
J: TRBJ2-1
length: 12
CDR3: CSAALTYNEQFF
DNA: TGCAGTGCCGCCCTTACTTACAATGAGCAGTTCTTC

D: TRBD2
size: NA
V: TRBV20-1
J: TRBJ2-1
length: 15
CDR3: CSAHRGVSSYNEQFF
DNA: TGCAGTGCACATCGGGGGGTAAGCTCCTACAATGAGCAGTTCTTC

D: NA
size: NA
V: TRBV24-1
J: TRBJ2-1
length: 18
CDR3: CATSGPVPSGDFNNEQFF
DNA: TGTGCCACCAGTGGTCCCGTGCCCTCAGGGGACTTTAACAATGAGCAGTTCTTC

D: NA
size: NA
V: TRBV27
J: TRBJ2-7
length: 15
CDR3: CASSSLQGGSYEQYF
DNA: TGTGCCAGCAGTTCATTACAGGGAGGTAGTTACGAGCAGTACTTC

D: TRBD2
size: few
V: TRBV7-9
J: TRBJ2-7
length: 13
CDR3: CASSGGGTYEQYF
DNA: TGTGCCTCATCCGGGGGGGGGACCTACGAGCAGTACTTC

D: TRBD1
size: NA
V: TRBV6-1
J: TRBJ2-1
length: 15
CDR3: CASRSYRGASNEQFF
DNA: TGTGCCAGCAGATCCTACAGGGGCGCCAGCAATGAGCAGTTCTTC

D: NA
size: once
V: TRBV4-2
J: TRBJ2-5
length: 15
CDR3: CASSQGASLQETQYF
DNA: TGTGCCAGCAGCCAAGGGGCCAGCCTCCAAGAGACCCAGTACTTC

D: TRBD2
size: NA
V: TRBV20-1
J: TRBJ2-7
length: 15
CDR3: CSARPDGLAPGAMYF
DNA: TGCAGTGCTAGACCCGACGGACTAGCGCCCGGAGCGATGTACTTC

D: NA
size: NA
V: TRBV18
J: TRBJ2-6
length: 16
CDR3: CASSPEVLSGANVLTF
DNA: TGTGCCAGCTCACCCGAGGTACTCTCTGGGGCCAACGTCCTGACTTTC

D: NA
size: NA
V: TRBV5-1
J: TRBJ2-3
length: 15
CDR3: CASSHLGVGTDTQYF
DNA: TGCGCCAGCAGCCACCTTGGAGTGGGCACAGATACGCAGTATTTT

D: TRBD2
size: NA
V: TRBV28
J: TRBJ2-5
length: 15
CDR3: CASSYASGTYNEQYF
DNA: TGTGCCAGCAGTTATGCTAGCGGAACCTACAATGAGCAGTACTTC

D: NA
size: NA
V: TRBV7-2
J: TRBJ1-4
length: 15
CDR3: CASSSRGRGGEKLFF
DNA: TGTGCCAGCAGCTCCCGGGGAAGGGGTGGTGAAAAACTGTTTTTT

D: TRBD2
size: few
V: TRBV29-1
J: TRBJ2-3
length: 14
CDR3: CSASQAGGTDTQYF
DNA: TGCAGCGCCTCTCAAGCGGGAGGCACAGATACGCAGTATTTT

D: NA
size: NA
V: TRBV4-3
J: TRBJ2-3
length: 15
CDR3: CASSQGPGSTDTQYF
DNA: TGCGCCAGCAGCCAAGGCCCAGGAAGCACAGATACGCAGTATTTT

D: NA
size: NA
V: TRBV7-2
J: TRBJ2-7
length: 15
CDR3: CASSFSPVPGHEQYF
DNA: TGTGCCAGCAGCTTTTCCCCCGTCCCAGGGCACGAGCAGTACTTC

D: NA
size: NA
V: TRBV3-1
J: TRBJ2-2
length: 14
CDR3: CASSQAGRGGELFF
DNA: TGTGCCAGCAGCCAAGCCGGACGAGGCGGGGAGCTGTTTTTT

D: TRBD2
size: few
V: TRBV7-2
J: TRBJ2-3
length: 17
CDR3: CASSLEASGRAADTQYF
DNA: TGTGCCAGCAGCTTAGAGGCTAGCGGGAGGGCTGCGGATACGCAGTATTTT

D: NA
size: NA
V: TRBV12-3/TRBV12-4
J: TRBJ2-3
length: 15
CDR3: CASSLGREFTDTQYF
DNA: TGTGCCAGCAGTTTGGGCCGGGAATTCACAGATACGCAGTATTTT

D: NA
size: few
V: TRBV5-1
J: TRBJ2-7
length: 14
CDR3: CASSLSLGYTEQYF
DNA: TGCGCCAGCAGCTTGTCACTAGGGTACACCGAGCAGTACTTC

D: TRBD1
size: few
V: TRBV12-3/TRBV12-4
J: TRBJ2-3
length: 14
CDR3: CASSPRQGADTQYF
DNA: TGTGCCAGCAGTCCAAGACAGGGGGCAGATACGCAGTATTTT

D: TRBD1
size: NA
V: TRBV7-9
J: TRBJ1-1
length: 16
CDR3: CASSLGGQTKDTEAFF
DNA: TGTGCCAGCAGCTTAGGGGGACAGACAAAGGACACTGAAGCTTTCTTT

D: NA
size: NA
V: TRBV6-2/TRBV6-3
J: TRBJ2-7
length: 11
CDR3: CASRHRGEQYF
DNA: TGTGCCAGCAGGCACCGGGGGGAGCAGTACTTC

D: NA
size: NA
V: TRBV20-1
J: TRBJ1-6
length: 15
CDR3: CSATDARQVNSPLHF
DNA: TGCAGTGCTACCGATGCTCGACAGGTTAATTCACCCCTCCACTTT

D: NA
size: few
V: TRBV27
J: TRBJ2-4
length: 13
CDR3: CASSSEAMTIQYF
DNA: TGTGCCAGCAGTTCGGAGGCGATGACCATTCAGTACTTC

D: TRBD1
size: many
V: TRBV29-1
J: TRBJ1-5
length: 14
CDR3: CSVVDRGPGQPQHF
DNA: TGCAGCGTTGTGGACAGGGGGCCGGGTCAGCCCCAGCATTTT

D: NA
size: few
V: TRBV11-2
J: TRBJ2-4
length: 15
CDR3: CASSLGGTGLNIQYF
DNA: TGTGCCAGCAGTTTAGGAGGTACAGGCCTAAACATTCAGTACTTC

D: NA
size: NA
V: TRBV15
J: TRBJ2-1
length: 15
CDR3: CATSRGRGYYNEQFF
DNA: TGTGCCACCAGCAGAGGTAGGGGATACTACAATGAGCAGTTCTTC

D: TRBD1
size: NA
V: TRBV12-3/TRBV12-4
J: TRBJ2-2
length: 16
CDR3: CASSNPGQGATGELFF
DNA: TGTGCCAGCAGTAATCCGGGACAGGGAGCGACCGGGGAGCTGTTTTTT

D: NA
size: NA
V: TRBV20-1
J: TRBJ2-5
length: 12
CDR3: CSAHPGGETRYF
DNA: TGCAGTGCCCATCCCGGCGGGGAGACCCGGTACTTC